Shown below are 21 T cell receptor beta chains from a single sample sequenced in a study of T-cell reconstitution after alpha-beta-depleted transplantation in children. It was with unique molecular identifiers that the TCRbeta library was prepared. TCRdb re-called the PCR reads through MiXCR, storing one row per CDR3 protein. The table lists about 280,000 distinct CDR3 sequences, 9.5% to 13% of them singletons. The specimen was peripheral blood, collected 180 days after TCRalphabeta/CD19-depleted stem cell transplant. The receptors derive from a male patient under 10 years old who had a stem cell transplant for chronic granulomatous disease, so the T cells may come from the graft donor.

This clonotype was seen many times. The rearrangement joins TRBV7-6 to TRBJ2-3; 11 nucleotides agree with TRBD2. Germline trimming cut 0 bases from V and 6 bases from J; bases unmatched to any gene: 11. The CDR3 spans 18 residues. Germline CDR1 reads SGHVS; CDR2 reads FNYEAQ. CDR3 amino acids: CASSLATGGLAGGDTQYF. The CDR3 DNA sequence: TGTGCCAGCAGCTTAGCAACGGGTGGGCTAGCGGGAGGTGATACGCAGTATTTT.

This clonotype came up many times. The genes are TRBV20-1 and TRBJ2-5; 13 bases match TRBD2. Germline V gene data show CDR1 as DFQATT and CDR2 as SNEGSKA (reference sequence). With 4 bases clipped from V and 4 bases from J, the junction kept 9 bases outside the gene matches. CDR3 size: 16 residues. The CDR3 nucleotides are TGCAGTGCTAAACCACTAGCGGGGGGGCCTGTAGAGACCCAGTACTTC. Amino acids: CSAKPLAGGPVETQYF.

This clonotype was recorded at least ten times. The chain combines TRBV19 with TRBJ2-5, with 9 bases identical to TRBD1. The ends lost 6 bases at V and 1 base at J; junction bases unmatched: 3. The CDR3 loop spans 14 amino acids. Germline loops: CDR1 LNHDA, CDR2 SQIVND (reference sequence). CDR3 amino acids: CASRLTGGQETQYF. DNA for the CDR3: TGTGCCAGTAGATTGACAGGGGGCCAAGAGACCCAGTACTTC. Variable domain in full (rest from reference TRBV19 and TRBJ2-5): DGGITQSPKYLFRKEGQNVTLSCEQNLNHDAMYWYRQDPGQGLRLIYYSQIVNDFQKGDIAEGYSVSREKKESFPLTVTSAQKNPTAFYLCASRLTGGQETQYFGPGTRLLVL.

The CDR3 protein is CASSLASWGFTDTQYF. The CDR3 region has the DNA TGTGCCAGCAGCTTAGCTTCGTGGGGCTTCACAGATACGCAGTATTTT. The V and J genes are TRBV7-2 and TRBJ2-3, with D maybe TRBD1 (5 bases). Between the trimmed V and J ends, which lost 0 bases and 2 bases, there was a span of 12 bases. The CDR3 spans 16 residues. Germline V gene sequence: CDR1 SGHTA, CDR2 FQGNSA.

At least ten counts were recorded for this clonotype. Written as DNA, the CDR3 is TGTGCCAGCGGTCGTTTGGACAATGAGCAGTTCTTC. It codes for CASGRLDNEQFF. This chain joins TRBV6-2 or TRBV6-3 and TRBJ2-1; D unclear. CDR1 is MNHEY and CDR2 is SVGEGT in the germline V gene. With 8 bases removed from V and 5 bases from J, the gap between germline ends came to 10 bases. The CDR3 is 12 residues long.

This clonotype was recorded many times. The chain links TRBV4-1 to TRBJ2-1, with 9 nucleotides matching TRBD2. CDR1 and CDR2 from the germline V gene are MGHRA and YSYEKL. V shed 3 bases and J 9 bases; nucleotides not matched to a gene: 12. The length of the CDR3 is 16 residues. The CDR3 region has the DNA TGCGCCAGCAGCCACCTCGGAGGCGGGAGGGTTAGTGAGCAGTTCTTC. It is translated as CASSHLGGGRVSEQFF.

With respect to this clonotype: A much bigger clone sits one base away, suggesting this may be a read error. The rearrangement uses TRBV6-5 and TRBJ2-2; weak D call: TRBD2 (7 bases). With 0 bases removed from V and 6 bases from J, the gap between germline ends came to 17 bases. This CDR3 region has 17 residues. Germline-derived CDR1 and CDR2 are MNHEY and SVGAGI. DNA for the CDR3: TGTGCCAGCAGTTACTCCCGGGGGGCGCGTGGGTCCGGGGAGCTGTTTTTT. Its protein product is CASSYSRGARGSGELFF.

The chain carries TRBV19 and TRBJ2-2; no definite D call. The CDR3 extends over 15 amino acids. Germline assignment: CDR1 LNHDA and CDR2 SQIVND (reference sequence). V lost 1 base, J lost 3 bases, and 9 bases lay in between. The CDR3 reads CASSIGHEDTGELFF. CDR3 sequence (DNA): TGTGCCAGTAGTATAGGACATGAGGACACCGGGGAGCTGTTTTTT.

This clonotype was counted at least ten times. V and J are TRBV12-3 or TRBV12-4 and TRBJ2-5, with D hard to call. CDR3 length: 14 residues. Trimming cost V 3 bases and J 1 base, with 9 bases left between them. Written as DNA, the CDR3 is TGTGCCAGCAGTTTCTCGCAAGTCCAAGAGACCCAGTACTTC. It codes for CASSFSQVQETQYF.

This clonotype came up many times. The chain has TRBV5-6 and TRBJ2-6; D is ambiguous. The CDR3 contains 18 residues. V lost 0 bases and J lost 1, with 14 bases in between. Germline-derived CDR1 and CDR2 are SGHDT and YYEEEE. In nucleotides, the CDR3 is TGTGCCAGCAGCTTGGAGCCACCTCTCATTTCTGGGGCCAACGTCCTGACTTTC. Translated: CASSLEPPLISGANVLTF.

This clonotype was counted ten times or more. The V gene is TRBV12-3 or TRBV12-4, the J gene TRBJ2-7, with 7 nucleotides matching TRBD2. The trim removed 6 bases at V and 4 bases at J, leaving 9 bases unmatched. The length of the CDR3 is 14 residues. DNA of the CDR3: TGTGCCAGCAGGCCGGGGGGTAAGGCATACGAGCAGTACTTC. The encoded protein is CASRPGGKAYEQYF.

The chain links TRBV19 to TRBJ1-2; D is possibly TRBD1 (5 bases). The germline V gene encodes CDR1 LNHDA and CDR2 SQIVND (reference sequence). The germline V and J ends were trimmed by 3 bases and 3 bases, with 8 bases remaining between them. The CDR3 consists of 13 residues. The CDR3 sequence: CASSIGAHYGYTF. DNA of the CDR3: TGTGCCAGTAGTATCGGGGCCCACTATGGCTACACCTTC.

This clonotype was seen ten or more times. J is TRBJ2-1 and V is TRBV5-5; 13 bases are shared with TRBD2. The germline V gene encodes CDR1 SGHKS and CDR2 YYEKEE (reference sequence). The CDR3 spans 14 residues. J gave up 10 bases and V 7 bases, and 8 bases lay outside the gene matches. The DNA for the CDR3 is TGTGCCAGCCCAGGACTAGCGGGAGTAGGGGAGCAGTTCTTC. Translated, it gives CASPGLAGVGEQFF.

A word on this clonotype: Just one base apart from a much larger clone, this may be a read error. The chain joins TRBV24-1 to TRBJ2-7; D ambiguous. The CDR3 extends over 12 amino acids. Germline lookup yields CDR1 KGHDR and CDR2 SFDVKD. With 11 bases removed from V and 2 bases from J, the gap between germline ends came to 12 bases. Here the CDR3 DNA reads TGTGCCAACAACGGACCGACCTACGAGCAGTACTTC. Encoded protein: CANNGPTYEQYF.

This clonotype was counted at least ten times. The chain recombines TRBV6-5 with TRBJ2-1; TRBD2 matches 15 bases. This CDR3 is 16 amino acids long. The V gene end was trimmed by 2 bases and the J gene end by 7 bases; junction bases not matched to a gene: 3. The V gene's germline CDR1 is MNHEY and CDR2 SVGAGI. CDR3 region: CASSYRTSGGANEQFF. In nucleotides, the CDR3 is TGTGCCAGCAGTTACCGGACTAGCGGGGGGGCTAATGAGCAGTTCTTC.

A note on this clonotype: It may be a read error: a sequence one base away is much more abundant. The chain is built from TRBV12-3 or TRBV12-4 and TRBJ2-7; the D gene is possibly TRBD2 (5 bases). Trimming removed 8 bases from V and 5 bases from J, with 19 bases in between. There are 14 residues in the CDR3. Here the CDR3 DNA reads TGTGCCAGCCGGGGTCCCTTAGCTACCGACGAGCAGTACTTC. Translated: CASRGPLATDEQYF.

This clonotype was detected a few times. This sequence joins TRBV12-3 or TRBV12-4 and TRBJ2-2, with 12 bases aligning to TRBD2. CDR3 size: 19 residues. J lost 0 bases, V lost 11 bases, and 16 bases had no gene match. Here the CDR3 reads CAFSKIGLAGKTNTGELFF. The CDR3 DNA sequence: TGTGCCTTCAGCAAAATCGGACTAGCGGGGAAAACGAACACCGGGGAGCTGTTTTTT.

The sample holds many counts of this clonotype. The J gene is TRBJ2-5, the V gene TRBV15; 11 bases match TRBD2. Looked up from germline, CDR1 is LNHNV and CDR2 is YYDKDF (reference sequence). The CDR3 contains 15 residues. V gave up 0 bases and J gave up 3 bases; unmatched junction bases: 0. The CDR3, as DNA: TGTGCCACCAGCAGAGAGACTAGCGGGGAAGAGACCCAGTACTTC. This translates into CATSRETSGEETQYF.

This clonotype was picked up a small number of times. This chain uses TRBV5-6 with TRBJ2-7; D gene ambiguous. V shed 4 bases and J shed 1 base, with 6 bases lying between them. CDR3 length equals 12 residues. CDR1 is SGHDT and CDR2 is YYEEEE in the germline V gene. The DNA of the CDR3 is TGTGCCAGCAGCATACTTTCCTACGAGCAGTACTTC. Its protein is CASSILSYEQYF.

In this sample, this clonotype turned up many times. For the CDR3, the DNA is TGTGCCAGTAGACGTGGGGGTAGAGAAGAGACCCAGTACTTC. Its translation is CASRRGGREETQYF. The V and J genes are TRBV12-3 or TRBV12-4 and TRBJ2-5; possibly TRBD1 or TRBD2 for D (5 bases each). This CDR3 comprises 14 residues. V was cut by 9 bases and J by 3 bases, with 17 bases left in between.

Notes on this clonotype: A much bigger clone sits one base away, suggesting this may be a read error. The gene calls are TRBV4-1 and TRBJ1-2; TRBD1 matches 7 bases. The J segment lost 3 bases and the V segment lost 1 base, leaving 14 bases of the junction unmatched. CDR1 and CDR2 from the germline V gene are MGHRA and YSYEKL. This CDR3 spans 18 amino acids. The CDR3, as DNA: TGCGCCAGCAGCCAAGCTATATGGGTAGGCAGGGGGGACTATGGCTACACCTTC. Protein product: CASSQAIWVGRGDYGYTF.